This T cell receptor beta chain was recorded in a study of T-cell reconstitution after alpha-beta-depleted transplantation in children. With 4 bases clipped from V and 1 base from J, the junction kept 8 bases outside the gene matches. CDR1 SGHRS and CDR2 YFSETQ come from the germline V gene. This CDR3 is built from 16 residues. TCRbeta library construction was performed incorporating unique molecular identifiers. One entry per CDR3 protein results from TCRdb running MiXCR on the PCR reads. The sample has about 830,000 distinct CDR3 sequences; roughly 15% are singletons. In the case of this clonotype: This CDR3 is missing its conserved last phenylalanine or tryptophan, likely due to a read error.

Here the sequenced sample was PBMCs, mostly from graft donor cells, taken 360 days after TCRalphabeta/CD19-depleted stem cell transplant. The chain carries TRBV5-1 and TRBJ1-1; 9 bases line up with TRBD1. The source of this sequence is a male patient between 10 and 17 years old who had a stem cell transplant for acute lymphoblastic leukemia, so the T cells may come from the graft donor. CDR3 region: CASSVRDRVANTEAFS. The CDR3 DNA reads TGCGCCAGCAGCGTCCGGGACAGGGTGGCGAACACTGAAGCTTTCTCT.